This T cell receptor (beta chain) is drawn from a study of blood T cell repertoires in COVID-19. Study-level background: Samples representing acute and convalescent COVID-19 were sourced from the United States, Italy and Spain. The cDNA or gDNA used as material had been derived from T cells, B-cell-depleted T cells, or PBMCs.

Authors' processing steps: Using reference gene primer amplification, nucleated cell counts were estimated. Produced via immunoSEQ multiplex PCR; TCRdb's table is partial and in-frame only. V, J and clone size derive from that table, while D and trimming were established from the DNA sequence. The data contain some 90,000 clones, about 70% of them singletons. The V gene lost 0 bases and the J gene lost 3 bases, with 16 bases spanning the gap. Germline V lookup: CDR1 SGDLS, CDR2 YYNGEE. CDR3 length equals 17 residues. Sequencing was performed on peripheral blood. The chain recombines TRBV9 with TRBJ2-1, with D tentatively TRBD2 (5 bases). The receptor's source is a woman aged 55-69 years in a cohort sampled during active or convalescent COVID-19. CDR3 coding DNA: TGTGCCAGCAGCGTAGACGGGAACACTCCCGGCTACAATGAGCAGTTCTTC. Translating gives CASSVDGNTPGYNEQFF.